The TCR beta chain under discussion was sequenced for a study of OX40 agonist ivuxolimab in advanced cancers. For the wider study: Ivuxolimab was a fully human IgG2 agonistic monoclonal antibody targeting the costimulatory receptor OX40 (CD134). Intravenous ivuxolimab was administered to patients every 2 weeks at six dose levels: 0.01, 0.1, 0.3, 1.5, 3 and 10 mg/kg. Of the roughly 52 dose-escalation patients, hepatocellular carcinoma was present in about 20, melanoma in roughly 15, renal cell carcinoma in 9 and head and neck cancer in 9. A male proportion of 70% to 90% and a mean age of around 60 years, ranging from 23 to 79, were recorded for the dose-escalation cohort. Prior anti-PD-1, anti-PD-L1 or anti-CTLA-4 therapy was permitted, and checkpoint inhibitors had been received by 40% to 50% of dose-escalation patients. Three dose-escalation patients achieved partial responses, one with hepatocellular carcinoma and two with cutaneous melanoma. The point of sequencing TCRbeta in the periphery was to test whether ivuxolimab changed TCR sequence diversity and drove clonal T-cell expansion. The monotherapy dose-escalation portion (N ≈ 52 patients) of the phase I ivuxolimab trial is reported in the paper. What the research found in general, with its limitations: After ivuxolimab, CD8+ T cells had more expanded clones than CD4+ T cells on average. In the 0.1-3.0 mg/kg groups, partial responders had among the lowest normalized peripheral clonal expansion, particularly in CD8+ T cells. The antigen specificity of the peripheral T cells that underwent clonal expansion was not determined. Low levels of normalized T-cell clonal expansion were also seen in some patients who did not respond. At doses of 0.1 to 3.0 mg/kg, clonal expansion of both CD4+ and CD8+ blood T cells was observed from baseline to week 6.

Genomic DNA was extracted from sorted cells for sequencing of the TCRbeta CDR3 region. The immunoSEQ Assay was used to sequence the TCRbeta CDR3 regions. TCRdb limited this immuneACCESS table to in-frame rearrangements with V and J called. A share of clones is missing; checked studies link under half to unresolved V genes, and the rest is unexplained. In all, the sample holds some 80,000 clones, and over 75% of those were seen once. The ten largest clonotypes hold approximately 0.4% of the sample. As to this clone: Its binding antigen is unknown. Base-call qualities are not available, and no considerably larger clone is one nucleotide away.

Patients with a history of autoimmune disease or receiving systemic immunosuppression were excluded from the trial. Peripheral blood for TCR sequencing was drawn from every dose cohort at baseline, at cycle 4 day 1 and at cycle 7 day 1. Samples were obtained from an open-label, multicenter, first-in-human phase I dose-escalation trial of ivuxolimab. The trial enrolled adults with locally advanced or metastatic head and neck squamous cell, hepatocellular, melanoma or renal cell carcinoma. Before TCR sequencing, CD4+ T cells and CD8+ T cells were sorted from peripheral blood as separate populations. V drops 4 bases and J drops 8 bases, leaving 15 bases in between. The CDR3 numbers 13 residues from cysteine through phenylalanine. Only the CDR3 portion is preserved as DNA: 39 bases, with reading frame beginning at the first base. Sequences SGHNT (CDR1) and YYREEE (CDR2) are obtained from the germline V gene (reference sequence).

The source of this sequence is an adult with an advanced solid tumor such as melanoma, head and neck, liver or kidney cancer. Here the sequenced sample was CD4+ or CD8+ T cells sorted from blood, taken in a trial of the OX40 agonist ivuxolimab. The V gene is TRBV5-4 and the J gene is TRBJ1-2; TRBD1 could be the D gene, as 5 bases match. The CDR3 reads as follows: CASSVRGVEGYTF. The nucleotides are TGTGCCAGCAGCGTACGAGGGGTAGAGGGCTACACCTTC.